This TCR beta chain was observed in a study of cytomegalovirus exposure and HLA in healthy donors. About the research overall: Caucasian-associated ancestry cluster membership applied to just over 80% of approximately 420 genotyped donors. The study, taken as a whole, reports: It was in a later analysis that TCR association rates were seen to vary by HLA locus, highest for DRB1 and lowest for HLA-C. Looking again later, the authors saw that most CMV-associated TCR beta chains seemed HLA-restricted. Cytomegalovirus-associated status was assigned to about 180 TCR beta chains.

Concerning this clone itself: The antigen remains unidentified.

Researchers ran the PCR with 60 Vbeta and 13 Jbeta primers. The repertoire was sequenced with immunoSEQ multiplex PCR; TCRdb's copy has only in-frame clones and lacks some. The top ten clones hold 5.5% to 7% of a sample with about 140,000 clones, under 70% of them seen once. Germline values: CDR1 MNHEY, CDR2 SVGAGI. Trimming at V came to 2 bases and at J to 2 bases, leaving 4 bases not matched to a gene. This CDR3 has 16 amino acids. This receptor was obtained from a woman aged 60 to 75 in good health and CMV-seronegative. The J gene is TRBJ2-1, the V gene TRBV6-5; 9 bases agree with TRBD2. Sequenced: PBMCs. CDR3 in DNA: TGTGCCAGCAGTTACGCGACTAGCGGAACCTACAATGAGCAGTTCTTC. Its translation is CASSYATSGTYNEQFF.